This TCR beta chain was sequenced for a study of blood T cell repertoires in COVID-19. Overall study: Some COVID-19 samples were acute and others convalescent; all came from the United States, Italy and Spain.

Germline V gene data show CDR1 as SGHTA and CDR2 as FQGTGA. The CDR3 contains 13 residues. V was pared by 11 bases and J by 7 bases, with 18 bases between. Under the authors' procedure: Estimates of nucleated cell counts were drawn from the amplification of reference gene primers. The method was immunoSEQ multiplex PCR; TCRdb's version includes in-frame clones alone and lacks a portion of them. V, J and clone size are those of that table, while D and trimming were read from the DNA. The sample holds about 190,000 clones; more than 75% are singletons and the top ten take around 17%. The source material was PBMCs or T cells enriched from blood (not recorded which). The clonotype originates from a woman aged 50 to 60 with acute COVID-19. J is TRBJ1-5 and V is TRBV7-3; tentatively, D is TRBD1 (6 bases). This CDR3 reads CASSNGQGQPQHF. The CDR3 nucleotides read TGTGCCTCCTCTAACGGCCAGGGGCAGCCCCAGCATTTT.